Below are 29 T cell receptor beta chains sequenced from a single sample in a study of T cells in Graves' hyperthyroidism and ophthalmopathy. The CDR3 regions of TCR beta were amplified from RNA transcripts. Using the HTBI primer set, a first-round RT-PCR was run on the TCR CDR3. From the multiplex PCR reads, TCRdb called clonotypes with MiXCR, one entry per CDR3 protein. The table lists roughly 300,000 distinct CDR3 sequences, around a sixth of them singletons. Sequencing used blood. The receptors come from a woman aged 50 to 65 with Graves' hyperthyroidism.

This clonotype showed up just a few times. CDR3 protein: CASSLTLAGGMDEQFF. The CDR3 DNA is TGTGCCAGCAGCTTGACCCTAGCGGGAGGTATGGATGAGCAGTTCTTC. The chain recombines TRBV5-4 with TRBJ2-1, with 11 bases fitting TRBD2. This CDR3 spans 16 amino acids. Trimming removed 1 base from V and 8 bases from J; junction bases left unmatched: 8. CDR1 SGHNT and CDR2 YYREEE come from the germline V gene (reference sequence).

The rearrangement uses TRBV20-1 and TRBJ2-1; 11 nucleotides align to TRBD2. The CDR3 is 16 residues long. CDR1 DFQATT and CDR2 SNEGSKA come from the germline V gene (reference sequence). The V and J ends lost 2 bases and 6 bases, in that order; junction bases with no gene match: 9. The CDR3 nucleotides read TGCAGTGCTAGAAGCATTACTAGCGGGAGACCCAATGAGCAGTTCTTC. Residues: CSARSITSGRPNEQFF.

This clonotype came up once. One junction end does not reproduce the germline sequence, and a read error may be involved. The rearrangement joins TRBV5-1 to TRBJ1-2; 7 bases map to TRBD1. This CDR3 has 13 residues. The germline V gene encodes CDR1 SGHRS and CDR2 YFSETQ. The CDR3 here is CASGQGGDYGYTF. CDR3 DNA: TGTGCCAGCGGTCAGGGGGGGGACTATGGCTACACCTTC.

The J gene is TRBJ2-7, the V gene TRBV4-1, with 7 bases identical to TRBD1. J was trimmed by 3 bases and V by 1 base; bases with no gene match: 6. This CDR3 region has 15 residues. Germline V lookup: CDR1 MGHRA, CDR2 YSYEKL. The CDR3 spells CASSQGQGKVYEQYF. As DNA, the CDR3 is TGCGCCAGCAGCCAAGGACAGGGAAAGGTCTACGAGCAGTACTTC.

The chain has TRBV9 and TRBJ2-7, with D maybe TRBD1 (6 bases). CDR3 length: 14 residues. The germline CDR1 and CDR2 sequences are SGDLS and YYNGEE. Deletions cut 4 bases from V and 3 bases from J, with 14 bases between. The CDR3 protein is CASSPTEGGYEQYF. CDR3 coding DNA: TGTGCCAGCAGCCCTACCGAAGGGGGCTACGAGCAGTACTTC.

This clonotype was counted only a few times. V and J are TRBV9 and TRBJ2-3; D is possibly TRBD1 (6 bases). V lost 0 bases, J lost 0 bases, and 8 bases lay in between. The CDR3 has 15 residues. Per the germline V gene, CDR1 is SGDLS and CDR2 is YYNGEE. The CDR3 loop is CASSVGTASTDTQYF. The CDR3, as DNA: TGTGCCAGCAGCGTAGGGACAGCTAGCACAGATACGCAGTATTTT.

This chain connects TRBV29-1 to TRBJ2-1; 10 nucleotides line up with TRBD1. Germline V gene lookup returns CDR1 SQVTM and CDR2 ANQGSEA. CDR3 length: 14 residues. V was clipped by 2 bases and J by 9 bases; unmatched bases: 7. CDR3 amino acids: CSVETGDRGGEQFF. DNA of the CDR3: TGCAGCGTTGAAACTGGGGACAGGGGAGGTGAGCAGTTCTTC.

The J gene is TRBJ2-1, the V gene TRBV3-1, with 8 bases fitting TRBD2. Losses at the gene ends were 1 base for V and 4 bases for J; bases not matched to a gene: 3. Germline V gene data show CDR1 as LGHDT and CDR2 as YNNKEL (reference sequence). The CDR3 sequence is 15 residues long. This CDR3 is CASSQAGGTYNEQFF. For the CDR3, the DNA is TGTGCCAGCAGCCAAGCGGGGGGGACTTACAATGAGCAGTTCTTC.

V gene TRBV4-1 combines with J gene TRBJ2-3; D uncertain. The length of the CDR3 is 12 residues. V shed 4 bases and J shed 7 bases, with 9 bases lying between them. Germline V CDR1 and CDR2: MGHRA, YSYEKL. CDR3 sequence reads: CASSPVGNTQYF. CDR3 DNA sequence: TGCGCCAGCAGCCCCGTGGGGAATACGCAGTATTTT.

This clonotype has ten or more counts. The V call is TRBV20-1, the J call TRBJ1-6; D is unresolved. Germline CDR1 reads DFQATT; CDR2 reads SNEGSKA (reference sequence). With 2 bases removed from V and 7 bases from J, the gap between germline ends came to 18 bases. There are 16 residues in the CDR3. The CDR3 DNA is TGCAGTGCTAGATGGTTGGGTGAAGGCTTCAATTCACCCCTCCACTTT. This codes for CSARWLGEGFNSPLHF.

V gene TRBV20-1 combines with J gene TRBJ1-2; D unclear. Trimming took off 0 bases at V and 5 bases at J, with 7 bases between the two ends. CDR1 is DFQATT and CDR2 is SNEGSKA in the germline V gene (reference sequence). The CDR3 has 12 residues. CDR3 bases: TGCAGTGCTAGAGAGAACGAGTATGGCTACACCTTC. It codes for CSARENEYGYTF.

This clonotype was recorded many times. The V call is TRBV3-1, the J call TRBJ1-4, with 8 bases lining up with TRBD1. The CDR3 extends over 13 amino acids. The germline CDR1 and CDR2 sequences are LGHDT and YNNKEL (reference sequence). The V gene end was trimmed by 6 bases and the J gene end by 7 bases; junction bases not matched to a gene: 4. The CDR3 nucleotides read TGTGCCAGCAGAGACAGGGGCGGTGAAAAACTGTTTTTT. This codes for CASRDRGGEKLFF. Looking up the rest from reference TRBV3-1 and TRBJ1-4 gives the full variable domain: DTAVSQTPKYLVTQMGNDKSIKCEQNLGHDTMYWYKQDSKKFLKIMFSYNNKELIINETVPNRFSPKSPDKAHLNLHINSLELGDSAVYFCASRDRGGEKLFFGSGTQLSVL.

The chain employs TRBV12-3 or TRBV12-4 and TRBJ2-2; D not certain. Trimming removed 5 bases at V and 6 bases at J, with 13 bases between. This CDR3 has 14 amino acids. Here the CDR3 reads CASSPGPWSGELFF. The DNA of the CDR3 is TGTGCCAGCAGTCCGGGTCCTTGGTCCGGGGAGCTGTTTTTT.

This clonotype showed up many times. The chain links TRBV5-1 to TRBJ2-7; possible D gene TRBD2, 6 bases. The CDR3 extends over 12 amino acids. Per the germline V gene, CDR1 is SGHRS and CDR2 is YFSETQ. V was clipped by 2 bases and J by 7 bases, with 10 bases between them. CDR3 sequence reads: CASSFAGLEQYF. CDR3 bases: TGCGCCAGCAGCTTTGCGGGACTGGAGCAGTACTTC.

This clonotype was counted many times. The chain recombines TRBV3-1 with TRBJ1-6; a possible D gene is TRBD1 (6 bases). The CDR3 contains 16 residues. V gave up 3 bases and J gave up 7 bases, with 16 bases separating them. Germline V gene sequence: CDR1 LGHDT, CDR2 YNNKEL (reference sequence). The CDR3 region has the DNA TGTGCCAGCAGCCAGGGGGGGGCAGGATCAAATTCACCCCTCCACTTT. Its translation is CASSQGGAGSNSPLHF.

This clonotype has at least ten counts. This rearrangement joins TRBV2 to TRBJ1-1; TRBD1 aligns across 11 bases. The ends lost 6 bases at V and 3 bases at J; junction bases unmatched: 3. CDR3 length equals 14 residues. Germline loops: CDR1 SNHLY, CDR2 FYNNEI. The CDR3 DNA is TGTGCCAGCAGGGACAGGGGGCGGGACACTGAAGCTTTCTTT. Protein sequence: CASRDRGRDTEAFF.

V gene TRBV28 combines with J gene TRBJ1-2, with D possibly TRBD1 on 5 matching bases. This CDR3 is 14 amino acids long. V was trimmed by 4 bases and J by 2 bases, leaving 11 bases between them. CDR1 and CDR2 (germline): MDHEN, SYDVKM. The CDR3 reads CASSSPQANYGYTF. The CDR3 bases are TGTGCCAGCAGTTCCCCACAGGCCAACTATGGCTACACCTTC.

J is TRBJ2-2 and V is TRBV3-1; 10 bases map to TRBD1. Germline V gene data show CDR1 as LGHDT and CDR2 as YNNKEL (reference sequence). This CDR3 has 16 amino acids. V lost 1 base and J lost 7; bases outside the gene matches: 6. CDR3 residues: CASSQVMDRGFGELFF. The CDR3 coding sequence is TGTGCCAGCAGCCAAGTTATGGACAGGGGGTTCGGGGAGCTGTTTTTT.

This clonotype was seen at least ten times. V usage is TRBV2 and J usage is TRBJ1-5, with D unresolved. CDR1 and CDR2 from the germline V gene are SNHLY and FYNNEI. Trimming pared 7 bases from V and 0 bases from J, leaving 10 bases between. The CDR3 is 14 amino acids. Here the CDR3 DNA reads TGTGCCAGCAAGGAGGAGTCTAGCAATCAGCCCCAGCATTTT. This codes for CASKEESSNQPQHF.

The chain joins TRBV6-1 to TRBJ2-1; 13 nucleotides match TRBD2. V lost 6 bases, J lost 6 bases, and 8 bases stayed unmatched. The CDR3 covers 16 residues. Germline assignment: CDR1 MNHNS and CDR2 SASEGT. The CDR3 nucleotides are TGTGCCAGCAGCCTGACGGGACTAGCGGGGCTCAATGAGCAGTTCTTC. This translates into CASSLTGLAGLNEQFF.

The gene calls are TRBV27 and TRBJ2-7; possible D gene TRBD1, 5 bases. V was clipped by 8 bases and J by 6 bases, with 8 bases between them. This CDR3 contains 10 residues. The germline CDR1 and CDR2 sequences are MNHEY and SMNVEV (reference sequence). The CDR3 region has the DNA TGTGCCAGCGGGGCGCCCGAGCAGTACTTC. This translates into CASGAPEQYF.

This clonotype was observed many times. This chain links TRBV3-1 with TRBJ1-2, with 9 bases identical to TRBD1. With 5 bases clipped from V and 4 bases from J, the junction kept 8 bases outside the gene matches. Germline CDR1 LGHDT, CDR2 YNNKEL (reference sequence). The CDR3 consists of 15 residues. The CDR3 region has the DNA TGTGCCAGCAGCGGGTACCGGGACAGGGCCTATGGCTACACCTTC. Translation: CASSGYRDRAYGYTF.

There are many counts of this clonotype. The chain uses TRBV6-1 and TRBJ2-7, with 8 bases lining up with TRBD2. CDR3 size: 14 residues. Germline-derived CDR1 and CDR2 are MNHNS and SASEGT. V shed 4 bases and J 2 bases; nucleotides not matched to a gene: 4. CDR3 residues: CASSVTLAAYEQYF. CDR3 in DNA: TGTGCCAGCAGTGTAACACTAGCGGCCTACGAGCAGTACTTC.

This clonotype was observed at least ten times. The chain is built from TRBV27 and TRBJ2-7; the D gene is possibly TRBD2 (5 bases). Between the trimmed V and J ends, which lost 4 bases and 0 bases, there was a span of 13 bases. This CDR3 is built from 15 residues. The germline V gene encodes CDR1 MNHEY and CDR2 SMNVEV (reference sequence). The CDR3 protein is CASSSSAASSYEQYV. The CDR3 nucleotides are TGTGCCAGCAGTTCATCAGCGGCTTCCTCCTACGAGCAGTACGTC.

V and J are TRBV7-2 and TRBJ1-5; 9 bases match TRBD1. Germline CDR1 SGHTA, CDR2 FQGNSA. The V gene end was trimmed by 5 bases and the J gene end by 7 bases; junction bases not matched to a gene: 9. CDR3 size: 15 residues. CDR3 nucleotides: TGTGCCAGCAGCCCCGGGACAGGGTCAGGGCAGCCCCAGCATTTT. Translating it yields CASSPGTGSGQPQHF.

This clonotype was recorded many times. The chain has TRBV12-3 or TRBV12-4 and TRBJ1-2; 11 nucleotides match TRBD1. The ends lost 5 bases at V and 7 bases at J; junction bases unmatched: 6. This CDR3 has 14 amino acids. The CDR3: CASSPGQGASGYTF. The CDR3 DNA follows: TGTGCCAGCAGTCCCGGACAGGGGGCCTCTGGCTACACCTTC.

This clonotype was detected a few times. V and J are TRBV2 and TRBJ2-1; D may correspond to TRBD1 or TRBD2 (6 bases each). The CDR3 has 15 residues. The V end was cut by 4 bases, the J end by 4 bases, with 14 bases between. From germline, CDR1 is SNHLY and CDR2 FYNNEI. CDR3 in DNA: TGTGCCAGCAGTGTGGAGGGGGGCACATACAATGAGCAGTTCTTC. It yields the protein CASSVEGGTYNEQFF.

Comment on this clonotype: A read error may explain this, as a much larger clone is one base away. The chain employs TRBV11-2 and TRBJ1-1; D ambiguous. Germline values: CDR1 SGHAT, CDR2 FQNNGV. This CDR3 is built from 17 residues. Trimming pared 4 bases from V and 3 bases from J, leaving 21 bases between. Here the CDR3 reads CASSSPVRGTLDTEAFF. The CDR3 DNA follows: TGTGCCAGCAGCTCCCCGGTGCGGGGAACCCTGGACACTGAAGCTTTCTTT.

This clonotype was detected only a few times. This chain connects TRBV27 to TRBJ1-6, with TRBD1 matching 7 bases. The CDR3 spans 18 residues. Trimming took 9 bases from V and 4 from J; bases not matched to a gene: 18. From germline, CDR1 is MNHEY and CDR2 SMNVEV (reference sequence). CDR3 in DNA: TGTGCCAGTGATACCGGGACAGTTTGTGTTTATTATAATTCACCCCTCCACTTT. Protein: CASDTGTVCVYYNSPLHF.